This TCR beta chain appears in the sequencing data of a study of T cell responses to AZD1222 COVID-19 vaccine. Across the whole study: Second doses that came at about 4 or about 12 weeks were put together. Study-level points and caveats: Reports say nearly half of spike-specific TCRs go after unmutated variant regions. The CD4 TCRs associated with vaccination extended across spike and predominated at 160-218 and 743-854. Donors in the cohort were predominantly white British and more often female, and clonal diversity was possibly underestimated.

Clones were sequenced by immunoSEQ multiplex PCR, and TCRdb holds only the in-frame ones, with some missing. This sample has 200,000 or so clones, with approximately 91% found just once. CDR1 and CDR2 (germline): SGHDN, FVKESK. The V and J ends lost 3 bases and 5 bases respectively, with 16 bases between them. This CDR3 has 15 amino acids. Concerning this clone itself: Its specificity is unknown.

The gene calls are TRBV14 and TRBJ2-5, with a weak D call TRBD2 (5 bases). This clonotype was sampled from an adult in good health. The specimen comprised peripheral blood, sampled on day 0 of AZD1222 vaccination. The CDR3 protein is CASSQRALGAETQYF. DNA of the CDR3: TGTGCCAGCAGCCAGAGGGCCTTGGGTGCGGAGACCCAGTACTTC.